Given below is one T cell receptor (beta chain) in context. In its sample, this clonotype was seen once. It lacks a known antigen. Per-nucleotide qualities are absent, and no much larger clonotype sits a single base away. One read offers little support. From the cysteine through the phenylalanine, the CDR3 covers 15 amino acids. The read is trimmed to its CDR3 DNA, 45 bases read in frame from base 1. Reading the germline V gene gives CDR1 MNHEY and CDR2 SVGAGI. Clipping removes 0 bases from V and 3 bases from J, with 3 as the unmatched junction base count. The entry originates in a study of blood T cells in healthy people across ages (dated by TCRdb to between 2015 and 2016). Context from the whole study: In model experiments, roughly one uniquely barcoded TCR beta cDNA molecule per two T cells was captured by template switching. To track age-related changes in TCR beta repertoire diversity, the study relied on deep sequencing normalized with unique cDNA molecular identifiers. Four age groups were formed from the donors: young (average 16 years), middle-aged (just under 40), aged (approximately 60) and long-lived (roughly 81). To avoid experimental bias, donors of different ages were randomly spread across the sequencing lanes. Using the same blood draw, the study looked at two additional independent replicas of 1 million unique cDNA reads for two donors, one aged 18 to 30 and the other aged 80 or older. Study-level results and caveats: The CMV infection status of donors was not known, potentially confounding age-related changes in expanded clonotypes. Since profiling was done on bulk unsorted PBMCs, naive and antigen-experienced compartments could not be conclusively compared. As age increased, observed TCR beta diversity per million T cells dropped in a roughly linear way, and a significant reduction was already evident by age 40. Compared with the aged group, more naive CD4+ T cells, fewer expanded clones and increased TCR diversity were shown by the long-lived group, suggesting age selection. Total diversity estimates from one million sequenced T cells were considered lower bounds and underestimates. A strong correlation was found between observed TCR beta diversity and the percentage of naive T cells measured by flow cytometry.

Library creation used 5' RACE. Sequencer: Illumina HiSeq 2500. A second PCR of about 6 to 11 cycles was performed with a sample-barcoded 5' primer and a J-beta primer mix. A unique molecular identifier was introduced onto each TCR beta cDNA molecule by a template-switch 5' adaptor carrying 12 random nucleotides. Each sample yielded at least 2.5 million CDR3-containing paired-end reads. First-strand cDNA synthesis was performed from all RNA using the Mint cDNA synthesis kit, with priming by a TRBC-specific oligonucleotide. After uracil-DNA glycosylase treatment, a first 18-cycle PCR used universal primers M1SS and BC2_uni_R on all cDNA. The authors processed their data as follows. For normalization, 1 million high-quality reads were randomly selected from each sample, with every read carrying a distinct molecular identifier. Instead of being binned into consensus sequences, reads that shared molecular identifiers were thrown out. MiTCR, with a Q25 quality threshold and the strictest error-elimination algorithm, was used for CDR3 identification, clonotype clustering and error correction. A nonparametric unseen species model with Euler transformation was used to estimate lower-bound total TCR beta diversity. The public reads were reanalyzed by TCRdb: fastp trimming at Q25, MiXCR alignment, in-frame beta chains only. Records with the same CDR3 protein are collapsed into one entry carrying the most frequent genes and DNA. It is TCRdb's table, rather than the study itself, that gives the V and J calls and clone size. The sample table records 700,000 to 850,000 distinct CDR3 sequences; 50% to 65% of these occur just once. Approximately 40% of the sample belongs to the ten largest clones.

Systemically healthy Caucasian individuals from Russia, roughly 40 in total and aged roughly 6 to 100 years, were included as donors. Around 9.7 milliliters of peripheral blood were collected from each donor into EDTA-treated Vacutainer tubes. Ficoll-Paque density-gradient centrifugation was used to isolate PBMCs, with at least 6.5 million obtained per sample. Trizol reagent was used to extract total RNA from PBMCs, with at least 6 micrograms per sample. Naive CD45RAhigh/CD27high T cell percentages were measured by flow cytometry on a PBMC aliquot from every donor. The chain is made from TRBV6-5 and TRBJ1-1; 8 middle bases align to TRBD1. The sequence came from an elderly man in good health. Source material: blood. The CDR3 region: CASSYSIQGDTEAFF. The sequenced DNA is TGTGCCAGCAGTTACTCGATACAGGGGGACACTGAAGCTTTCTTT.